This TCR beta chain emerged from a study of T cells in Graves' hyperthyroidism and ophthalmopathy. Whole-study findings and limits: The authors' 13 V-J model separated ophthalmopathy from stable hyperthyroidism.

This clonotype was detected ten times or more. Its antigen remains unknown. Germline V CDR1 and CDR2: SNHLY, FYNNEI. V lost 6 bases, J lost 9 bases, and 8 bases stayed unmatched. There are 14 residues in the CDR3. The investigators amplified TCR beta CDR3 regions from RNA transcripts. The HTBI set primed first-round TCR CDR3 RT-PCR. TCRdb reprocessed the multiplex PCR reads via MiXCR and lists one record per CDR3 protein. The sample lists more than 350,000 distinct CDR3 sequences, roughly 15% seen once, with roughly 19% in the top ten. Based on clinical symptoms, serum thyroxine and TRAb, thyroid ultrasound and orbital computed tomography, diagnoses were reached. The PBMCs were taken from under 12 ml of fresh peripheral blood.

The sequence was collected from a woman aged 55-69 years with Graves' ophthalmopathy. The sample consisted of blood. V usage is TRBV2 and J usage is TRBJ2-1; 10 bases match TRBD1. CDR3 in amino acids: CASRDRGTGVEQFF. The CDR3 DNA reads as TGTGCCAGCAGGGACCGTGGGACAGGGGTTGAGCAGTTCTTC.